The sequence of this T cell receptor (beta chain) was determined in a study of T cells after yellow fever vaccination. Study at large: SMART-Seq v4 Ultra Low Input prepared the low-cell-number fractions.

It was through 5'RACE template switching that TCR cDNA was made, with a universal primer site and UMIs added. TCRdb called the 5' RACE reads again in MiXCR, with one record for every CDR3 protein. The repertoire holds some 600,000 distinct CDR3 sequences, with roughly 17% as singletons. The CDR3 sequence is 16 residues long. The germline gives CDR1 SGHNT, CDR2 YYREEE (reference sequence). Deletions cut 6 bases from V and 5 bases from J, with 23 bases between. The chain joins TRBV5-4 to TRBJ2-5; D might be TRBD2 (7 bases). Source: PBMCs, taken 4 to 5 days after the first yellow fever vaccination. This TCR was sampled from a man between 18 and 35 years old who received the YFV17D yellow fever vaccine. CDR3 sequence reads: CASTQNGGQGRETQYF. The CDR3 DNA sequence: TGTGCCAGCACCCAGAACGGGGGGCAGGGACGGGAGACCCAGTACTTC.